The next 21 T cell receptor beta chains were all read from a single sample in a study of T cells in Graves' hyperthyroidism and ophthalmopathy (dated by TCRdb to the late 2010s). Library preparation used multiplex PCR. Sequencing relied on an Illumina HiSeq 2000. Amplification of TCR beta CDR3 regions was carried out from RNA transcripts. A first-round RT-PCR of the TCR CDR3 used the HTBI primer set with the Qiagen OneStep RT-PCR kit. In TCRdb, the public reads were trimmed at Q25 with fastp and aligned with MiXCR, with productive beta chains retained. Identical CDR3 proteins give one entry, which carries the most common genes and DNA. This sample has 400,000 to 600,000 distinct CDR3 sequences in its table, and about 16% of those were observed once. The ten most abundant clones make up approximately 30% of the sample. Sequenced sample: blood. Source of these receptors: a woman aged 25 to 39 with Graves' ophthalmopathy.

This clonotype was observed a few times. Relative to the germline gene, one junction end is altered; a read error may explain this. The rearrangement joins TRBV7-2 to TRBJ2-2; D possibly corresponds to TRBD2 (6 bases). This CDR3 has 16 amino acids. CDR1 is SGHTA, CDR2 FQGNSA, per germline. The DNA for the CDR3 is TGTGCCAGCAGCCCGGGACTTCGGTTCCTCACCGGGGAGCTGCTTTTT. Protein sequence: CASSPGLRFLTGELLF.

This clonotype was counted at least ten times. The CDR3 DNA is TGCGCCAGCAGCGCCCGGGACAGCTCGAACTATGGCTACACCTTC. It is translated as CASSARDSSNYGYTF. The V call is TRBV5-1, the J call TRBJ1-2, with 7 bases identical to TRBD1. From germline, CDR1 is SGHRS and CDR2 YFSETQ. Unmatched junction bases numbered 8, after V lost 4 bases and J lost 2 bases. The CDR3 runs 15 residues.

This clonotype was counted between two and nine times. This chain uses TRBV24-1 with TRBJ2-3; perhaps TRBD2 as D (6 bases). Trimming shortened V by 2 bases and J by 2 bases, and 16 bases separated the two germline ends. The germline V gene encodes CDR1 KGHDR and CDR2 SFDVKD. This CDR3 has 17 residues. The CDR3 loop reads CATSDSGERAYTDTQYF. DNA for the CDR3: TGTGCCACCAGTGATTCCGGGGAGCGGGCGTACACAGATACGCAGTATTTT.

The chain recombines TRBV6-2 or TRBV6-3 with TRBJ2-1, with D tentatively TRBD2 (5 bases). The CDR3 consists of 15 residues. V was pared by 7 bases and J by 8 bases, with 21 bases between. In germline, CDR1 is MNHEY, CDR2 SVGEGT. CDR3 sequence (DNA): TGTGCCAGCACCATTCGGGCGGGCCATCTCGATGAGCAGTTCTTC. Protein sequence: CASTIRAGHLDEQFF.

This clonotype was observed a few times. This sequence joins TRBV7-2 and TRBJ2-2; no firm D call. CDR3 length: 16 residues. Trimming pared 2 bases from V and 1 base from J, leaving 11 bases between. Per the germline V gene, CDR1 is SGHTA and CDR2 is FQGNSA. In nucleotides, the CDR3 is TGTGCCAGCAGCTTACGACCCACGAGGAACACCGGGGAGCTGTTTTTT. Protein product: CASSLRPTRNTGELFF. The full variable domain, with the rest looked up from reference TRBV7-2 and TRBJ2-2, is GAGVSQSPSNKVTEKGKDVELRCDPISGHTALYWYRQSLGQGLEFLIYFQGNSAPDKSGLPSDRFSAERTGGSVSTLTIQRTQQEDSAVYLCASSLRPTRNTGELFFGEGSRLTVL.

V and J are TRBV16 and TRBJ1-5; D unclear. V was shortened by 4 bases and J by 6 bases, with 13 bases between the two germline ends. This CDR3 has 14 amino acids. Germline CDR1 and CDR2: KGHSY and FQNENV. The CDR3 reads CASSREEMGQPQHF. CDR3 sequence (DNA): TGTGCCAGCAGCCGAGAGGAGATGGGTCAGCCCCAGCATTTT. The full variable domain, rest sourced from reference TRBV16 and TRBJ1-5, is GEEVAQTPKHLVRGEGQKAKLYCAPIKGHSYVFWYQQVLKNEFKFLISFQNENVFDETGMPKERFSAKCLPNSPCSLEIQATKLEDSAVYFCASSREEMGQPQHFGDGTRLSIL.

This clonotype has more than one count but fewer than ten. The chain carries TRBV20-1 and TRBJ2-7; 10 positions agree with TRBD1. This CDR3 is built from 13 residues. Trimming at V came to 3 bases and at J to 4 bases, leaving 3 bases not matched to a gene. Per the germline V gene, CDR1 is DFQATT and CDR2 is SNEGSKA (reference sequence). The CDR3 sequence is CSASGDRGYEQYF. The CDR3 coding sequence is TGCAGTGCTAGCGGGGACAGGGGTTACGAGCAGTACTTC.

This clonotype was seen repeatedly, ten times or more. As DNA, the CDR3 is TGTGCCAGCAGTTTAGGCGGGAGCACCGGGGAGCTGTTTTTT. Translating gives CASSLGGSTGELFF. The V call is TRBV28, the J call TRBJ2-2; 7 nucleotides agree with TRBD2. Germline CDR1 and CDR2: MDHEN and SYDVKM. The ends lost 2 bases at V and 4 bases at J; junction bases unmatched: 1. The CDR3 loop spans 14 amino acids.

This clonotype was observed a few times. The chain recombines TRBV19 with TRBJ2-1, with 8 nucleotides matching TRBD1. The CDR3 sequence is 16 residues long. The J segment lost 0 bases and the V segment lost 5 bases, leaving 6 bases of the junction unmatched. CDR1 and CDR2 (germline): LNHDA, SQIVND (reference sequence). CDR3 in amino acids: CASSPQGEISYNEQFF. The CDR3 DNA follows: TGTGCCAGTAGTCCACAGGGGGAAATCTCCTACAATGAGCAGTTCTTC.

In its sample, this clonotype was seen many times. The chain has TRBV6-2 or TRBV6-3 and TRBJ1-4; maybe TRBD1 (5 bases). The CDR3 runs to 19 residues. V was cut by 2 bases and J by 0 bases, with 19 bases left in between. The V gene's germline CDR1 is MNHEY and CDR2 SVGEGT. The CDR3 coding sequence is TGTGCCAGCAGTTACACGATCGGCGCAGGGCCTGCAACTAATGAAAAACTGTTTTTT. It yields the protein CASSYTIGAGPATNEKLFF.

CDR3 protein: CASSVTGTGHTGELFF. CDR3 nucleotide sequence: TGTGCCAGCAGCGTCACGGGGACAGGGCACACCGGGGAGCTGTTTTTT. J is TRBJ2-2 and V is TRBV9; the match to TRBD1 covers 9 bases. From germline, CDR1 is SGDLS and CDR2 YYNGEE. This CDR3 has 16 residues. V gave up 2 bases and J gave up 3 bases; unmatched junction bases: 5.

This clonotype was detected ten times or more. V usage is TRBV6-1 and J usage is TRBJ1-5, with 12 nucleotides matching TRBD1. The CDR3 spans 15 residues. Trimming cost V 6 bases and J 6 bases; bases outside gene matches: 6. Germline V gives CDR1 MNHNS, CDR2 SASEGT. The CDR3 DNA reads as TGTGCCAGCAGCACCGGGACAGGGGGCGGTCAGCCCCAGCATTTT. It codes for CASSTGTGGGQPQHF.

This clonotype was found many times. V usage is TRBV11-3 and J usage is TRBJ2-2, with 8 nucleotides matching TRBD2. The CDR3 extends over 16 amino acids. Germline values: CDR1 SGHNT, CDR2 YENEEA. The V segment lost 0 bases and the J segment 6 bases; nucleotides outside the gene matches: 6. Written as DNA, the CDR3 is TGTGCCAGCAGCTTAGAATTGAGCGGGAGTGCCGGGGAGCTGTTTTTT. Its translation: CASSLELSGSAGELFF.

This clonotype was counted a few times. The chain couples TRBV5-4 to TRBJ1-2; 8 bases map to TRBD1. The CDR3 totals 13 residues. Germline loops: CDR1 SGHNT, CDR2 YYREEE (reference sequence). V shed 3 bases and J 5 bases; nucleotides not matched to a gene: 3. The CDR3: CASSSGQAYGYTF. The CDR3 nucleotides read TGTGCCAGCAGCTCGGGACAGGCTTATGGCTACACCTTC.

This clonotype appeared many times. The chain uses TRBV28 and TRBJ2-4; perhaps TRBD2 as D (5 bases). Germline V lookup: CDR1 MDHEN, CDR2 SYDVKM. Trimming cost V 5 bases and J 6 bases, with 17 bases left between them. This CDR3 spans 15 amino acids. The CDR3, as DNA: TGTGCCAGCAGTCCCGGGATCGAGAATTTAAACATTCAGTACTTC. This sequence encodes CASSPGIENLNIQYF.

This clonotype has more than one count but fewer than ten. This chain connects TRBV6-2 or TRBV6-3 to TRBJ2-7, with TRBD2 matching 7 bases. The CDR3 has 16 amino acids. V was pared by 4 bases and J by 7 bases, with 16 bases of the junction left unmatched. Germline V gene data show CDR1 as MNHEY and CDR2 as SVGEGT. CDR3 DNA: TGTGCCAGCAGTTCCCGAGCCAGCGGGGCCCCTAGGGAGCAGTACTTC. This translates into CASSSRASGAPREQYF.

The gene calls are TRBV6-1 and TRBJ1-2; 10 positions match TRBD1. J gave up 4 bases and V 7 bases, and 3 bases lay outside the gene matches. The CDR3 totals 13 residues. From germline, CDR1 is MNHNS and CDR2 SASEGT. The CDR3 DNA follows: TGTGCCAGCACTAGGACAGGGGGCTATGGCTACACCTTC. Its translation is CASTRTGGYGYTF.

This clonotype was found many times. CDR3 sequence reads: CASSFISRLGYNEQFF. CDR3 in DNA: TGTGCCAGCAGTTTTATTAGTCGGCTAGGTTACAATGAGCAGTTCTTC. J is TRBJ2-1 and V is TRBV27, with D uncertain. Germline V gene sequence: CDR1 MNHEY, CDR2 SMNVEV (reference sequence). This CDR3 has 16 amino acids. V shed 3 bases and J shed 4 bases, with 16 bases lying between them.

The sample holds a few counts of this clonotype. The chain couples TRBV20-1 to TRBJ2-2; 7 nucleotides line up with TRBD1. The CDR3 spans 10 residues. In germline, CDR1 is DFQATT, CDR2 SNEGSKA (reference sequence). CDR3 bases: TGCAGACAGGGGAGCGGGGAGCTGTTTTTT. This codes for CRQGSGELFF.

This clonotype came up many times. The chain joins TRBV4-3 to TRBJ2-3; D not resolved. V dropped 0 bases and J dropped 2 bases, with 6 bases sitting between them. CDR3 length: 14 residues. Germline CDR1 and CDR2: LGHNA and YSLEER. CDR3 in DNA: TGCGCCAGCAGCCAAGAGGAGCACACAGATACGCAGTATTTT. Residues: CASSQEEHTDTQYF.

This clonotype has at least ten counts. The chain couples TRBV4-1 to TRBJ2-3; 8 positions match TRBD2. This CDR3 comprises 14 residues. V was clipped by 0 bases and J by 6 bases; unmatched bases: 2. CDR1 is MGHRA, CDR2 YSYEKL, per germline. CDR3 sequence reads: CASSQERLADTQYF. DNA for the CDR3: TGCGCCAGCAGCCAAGAACGACTAGCGGATACGCAGTATTTT.